This T cell receptor (beta chain) was captured by sequencing in a study of tumor-infiltrating lymphocytes in localized non-small cell lung cancer. This clone was observed a few times. Profiling relied on immunoSEQ multiplex PCR, and the TCRdb table lists in-frame clones only, not all of them. Among about 13,000 clones listed, about four fifths were seen once. The germline V and J ends were trimmed by 5 bases and 0 bases, with 12 bases remaining between them. Looked up from germline, CDR1 is LGHNA and CDR2 is YNFKEQ. CDR3 size: 15 residues. Sequencing was performed on lung tumor tissue. The receptor was derived from a human donor with non-small cell lung cancer. V usage is TRBV4-2 and J usage is TRBJ2-3, with D maybe TRBD2 (6 bases). CDR3 nucleotide sequence: TGTGCCAGCAGCGGAAGGGACTTAAGCACAGATACGCAGTATTTT. Translated, it gives CASSGRDLSTDTQYF.